Presented here are 3 T cell receptor beta chains from one specimen sequenced in a study of T cell repertoires in cytomegalovirus infection. For these TCRs, the target antigens are not known. TCRdb re-called the reads with MiXCR, one entry per CDR3 protein. The profile shows approximately 70,000 distinct CDR3 sequences, roughly 20% of them singletons. Sample: CD8+ T cells from cultured PBMCs, taken from culture after CMV antigen stimulation. The receptors here all came from a human donor in good health (CMV status not recorded). Some clones in this sample may be carry-over from other donors' samples.

The J gene is TRBJ1-3, the V gene TRBV7-9; perhaps TRBD1 as D (5 bases). Germline values: CDR1 SEHNR, CDR2 FQNEAQ (reference sequence). Between the trimmed V and J ends, which lost 6 bases and 4 bases, there was a span of 16 bases. The CDR3 covers 15 residues. CDR3 in amino acids: CASRFTGTEGNTIYF. In DNA, the CDR3 is TGTGCCAGCAGATTCACTGGGACCGAGGGAAACACCATATATTTT.

This clonotype was seen only a few times. V gene TRBV7-9 combines with J gene TRBJ2-1, with a possible D match to TRBD2 (5 bases). The germline V and J ends were trimmed by 2 bases and 8 bases, with 7 bases remaining between them. The germline gives CDR1 SEHNR, CDR2 FQNEAQ (reference sequence). The CDR3 totals 12 residues. The CDR3 nucleotides read TGTGCCAGCAGCTTACGAGGGTATGAGCAGTTCTTC. The encoded protein is CASSLRGYEQFF.

This clonotype has more than one count but fewer than ten. J is TRBJ2-2 and V is TRBV7-6; TRBD1 agrees at 10 bases. V was clipped by 3 bases and J by 5 bases; unmatched bases: 3. The CDR3 spans 15 residues. Per the germline V gene, CDR1 is SGHVS and CDR2 is FNYEAQ. Written as DNA, the CDR3 is TGTGCCAGCAGCTTGACAGGGGGCAGGACCGGGGAGCTGTTTTTT. Translation gives CASSLTGGRTGELFF.